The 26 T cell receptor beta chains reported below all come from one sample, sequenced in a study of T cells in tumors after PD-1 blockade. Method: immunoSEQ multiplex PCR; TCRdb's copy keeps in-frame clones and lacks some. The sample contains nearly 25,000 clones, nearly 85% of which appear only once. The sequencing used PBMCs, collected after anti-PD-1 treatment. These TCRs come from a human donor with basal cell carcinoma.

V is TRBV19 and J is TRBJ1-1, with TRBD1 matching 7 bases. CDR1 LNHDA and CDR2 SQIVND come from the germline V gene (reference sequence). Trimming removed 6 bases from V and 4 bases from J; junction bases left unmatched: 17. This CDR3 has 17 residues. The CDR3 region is CASSGVVFRGRGTEAFF. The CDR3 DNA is TGTGCCAGTAGCGGAGTGGTGTTTAGGGGGCGGGGCACTGAAGCTTTCTTT.

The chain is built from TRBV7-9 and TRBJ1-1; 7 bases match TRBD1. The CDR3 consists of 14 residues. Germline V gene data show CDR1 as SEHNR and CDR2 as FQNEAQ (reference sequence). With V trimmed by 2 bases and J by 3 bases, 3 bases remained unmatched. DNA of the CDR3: TGTGCCAGCAGCTTACTGCAGGGGGACACTGAAGCTTTCTTT. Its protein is CASSLLQGDTEAFF.

CDR3 protein: CASSLGVDTYEQYF. The CDR3 DNA sequence: TGTGCCAGCAGCTTAGGTGTGGACACCTACGAGCAGTACTTC. The V and J genes are TRBV7-8 and TRBJ2-7; perhaps TRBD1 as D (5 bases). Trimming took off 1 base at V and 2 bases at J, with 9 bases between the two ends. The CDR3 is made up of 14 amino acids. Germline V gives CDR1 SGHVS, CDR2 FQNEAQ. Drawing the rest from reference TRBV7-8 and TRBJ2-7, the complete variable domain is GAGVSQSPRYKVAKRGQDVALRCDPISGHVSLFWYQQALGQGPEFLTYFQNEAQLDKSGLPSDRFFAERPEGSVSTLKIQRTQQEDSAVYLCASSLGVDTYEQYFGPGTRLTVT.

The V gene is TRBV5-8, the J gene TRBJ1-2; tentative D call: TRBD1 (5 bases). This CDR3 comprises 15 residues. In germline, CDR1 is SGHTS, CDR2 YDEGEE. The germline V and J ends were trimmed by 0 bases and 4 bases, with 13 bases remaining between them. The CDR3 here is CASSLVGHEIYGYTF. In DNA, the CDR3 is TGTGCCAGCAGCTTGGTAGGACACGAGATCTATGGCTACACCTTC.

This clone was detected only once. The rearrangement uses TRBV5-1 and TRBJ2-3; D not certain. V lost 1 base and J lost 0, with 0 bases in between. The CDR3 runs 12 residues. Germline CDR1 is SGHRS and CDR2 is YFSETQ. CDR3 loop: CASSLSTDTQYF. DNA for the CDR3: TGCGCCAGCAGCTTGAGCACAGATACGCAGTATTTT.

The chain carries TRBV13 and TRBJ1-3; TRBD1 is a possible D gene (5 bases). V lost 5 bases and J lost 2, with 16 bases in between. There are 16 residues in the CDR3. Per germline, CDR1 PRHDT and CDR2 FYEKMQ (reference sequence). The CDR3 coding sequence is TGTGCCAGCAGCCCAGCGGCCGGAGGGGCTGGAAACACCATATATTTT. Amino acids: CASSPAAGGAGNTIYF.

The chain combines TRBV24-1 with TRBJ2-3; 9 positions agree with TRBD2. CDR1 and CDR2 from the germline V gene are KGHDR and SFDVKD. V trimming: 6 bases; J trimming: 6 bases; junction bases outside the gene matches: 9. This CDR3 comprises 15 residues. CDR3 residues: CATSFGGGASDTQYF. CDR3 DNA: TGTGCCACCAGTTTCGGCGGGGGGGCCTCGGATACGCAGTATTTT.

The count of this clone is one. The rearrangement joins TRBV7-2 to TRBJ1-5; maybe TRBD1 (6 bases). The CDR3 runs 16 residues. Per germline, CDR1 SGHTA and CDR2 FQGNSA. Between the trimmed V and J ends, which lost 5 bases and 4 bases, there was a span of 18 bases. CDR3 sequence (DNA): TGTGCCAGCAGCCGTGGGGGGCGAGCGGGGAATCAGCCCCAGCATTTT. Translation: CASSRGGRAGNQPQHF.

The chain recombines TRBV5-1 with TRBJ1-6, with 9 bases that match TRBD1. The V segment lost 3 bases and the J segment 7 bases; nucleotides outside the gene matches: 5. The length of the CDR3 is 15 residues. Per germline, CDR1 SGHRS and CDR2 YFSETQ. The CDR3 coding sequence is TGCGCCAGCAGCTCTACCGGGACAGGGAATTCACCCCTCCACTTT. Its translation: CASSSTGTGNSPLHF.

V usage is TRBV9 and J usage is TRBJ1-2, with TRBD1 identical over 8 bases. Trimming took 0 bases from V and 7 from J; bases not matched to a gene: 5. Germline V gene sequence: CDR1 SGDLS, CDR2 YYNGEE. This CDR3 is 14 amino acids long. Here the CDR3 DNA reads TGTGCCAGCAGCGTAGGCGGACAGGGTCCTGGCTACACCTTC. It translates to CASSVGGQGPGYTF.

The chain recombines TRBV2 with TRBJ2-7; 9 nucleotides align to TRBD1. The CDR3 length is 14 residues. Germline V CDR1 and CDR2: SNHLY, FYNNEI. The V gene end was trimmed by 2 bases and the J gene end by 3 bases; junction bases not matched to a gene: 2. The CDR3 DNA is TGTGCCAGCAGTGAACTGGGACAGGGCTACGAGCAGTACTTC. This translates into CASSELGQGYEQYF. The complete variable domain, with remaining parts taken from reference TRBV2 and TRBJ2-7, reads EPEVTQTPSHQVTQMGQEVILRCVPISNHLYFYWYRQILGQKVEFLVSFYNNEISEKSEIFDDQFSVERPDGSNFTLKIRSTKLEDSAMYFCASSELGQGYEQYFGPGTRLTVT.

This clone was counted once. In DNA, the CDR3 is TGTGCCAGCAGTTACTCGAAGATGAACACTGAAGCTTTCTTT. It codes for CASSYSKMNTEAFF. J is TRBJ1-1 and V is TRBV6-6; D remains ambiguous. The CDR3 runs 14 residues. V was clipped by 0 bases and J by 0 bases, with 5 bases between them. The germline CDR1 and CDR2 sequences are MNHNY and SVGAGI (reference sequence).

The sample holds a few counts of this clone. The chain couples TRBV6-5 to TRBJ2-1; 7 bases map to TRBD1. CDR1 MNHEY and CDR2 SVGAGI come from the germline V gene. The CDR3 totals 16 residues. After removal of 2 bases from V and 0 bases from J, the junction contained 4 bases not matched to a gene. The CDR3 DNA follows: TGTGCCAGCAGTTACCTGGGACAGTACTCCTACAATGAGCAGTTCTTC. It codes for CASSYLGQYSYNEQFF.

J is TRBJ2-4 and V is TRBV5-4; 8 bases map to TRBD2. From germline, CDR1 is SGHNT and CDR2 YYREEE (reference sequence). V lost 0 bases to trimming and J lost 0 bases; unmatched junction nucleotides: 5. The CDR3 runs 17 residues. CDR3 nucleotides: TGTGCCAGCAGCTTGGCACGGGGGGGGCTAGCCAAAAACATTCAGTACTTC. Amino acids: CASSLARGGLAKNIQYF.

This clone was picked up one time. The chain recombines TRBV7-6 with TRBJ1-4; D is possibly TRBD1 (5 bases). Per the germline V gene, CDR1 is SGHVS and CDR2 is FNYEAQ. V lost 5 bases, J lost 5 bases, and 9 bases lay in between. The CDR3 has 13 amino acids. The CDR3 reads CASSRGGNEKLFF. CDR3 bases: TGTGCCAGCAGCCGGGGGGGAAATGAAAAACTGTTTTTT.

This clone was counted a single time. CDR3 sequence (DNA): TGTGCTAGTGGTTTGTCTCAGGGGTTTTCCTACGAGCAGTACTTC. This translates into CASGLSQGFSYEQYF. This chain links TRBV12-5 with TRBJ2-7; possible D gene TRBD1, 6 bases. V was clipped by 2 bases and J by 1 base, with 12 bases between them. CDR1 LGHNT and CDR2 FRNRAP come from the germline V gene. CDR3 length equals 15 residues.

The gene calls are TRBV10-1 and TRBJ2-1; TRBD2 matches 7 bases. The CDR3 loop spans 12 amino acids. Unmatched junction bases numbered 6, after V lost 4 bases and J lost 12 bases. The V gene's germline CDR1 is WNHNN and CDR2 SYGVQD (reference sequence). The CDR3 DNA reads TGCGCCAGCAGTGCGGCTAGCGGAGTGCAGTTCTTC. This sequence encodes CASSAASGVQFF.

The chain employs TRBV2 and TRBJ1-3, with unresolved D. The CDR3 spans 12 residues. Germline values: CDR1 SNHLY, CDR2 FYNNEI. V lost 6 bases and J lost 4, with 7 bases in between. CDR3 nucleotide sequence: TGTGCCAGCAGCACAGAAGGAAACACCATATATTTT. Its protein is CASSTEGNTIYF.

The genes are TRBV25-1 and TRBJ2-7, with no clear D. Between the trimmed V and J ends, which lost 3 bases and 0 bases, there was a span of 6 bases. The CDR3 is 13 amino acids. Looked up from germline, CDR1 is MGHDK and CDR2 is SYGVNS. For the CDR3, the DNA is TGTGCCAGCAGTGAGGGGATCTCCTACGAGCAGTACTTC. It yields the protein CASSEGISYEQYF.

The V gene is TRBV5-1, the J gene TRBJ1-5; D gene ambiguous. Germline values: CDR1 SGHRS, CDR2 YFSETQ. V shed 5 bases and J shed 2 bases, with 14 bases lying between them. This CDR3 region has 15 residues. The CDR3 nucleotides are TGCGCCAGCAGGGCGGACGAGACGGGCAATCAGCCCCAGCATTTT. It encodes CASRADETGNQPQHF.

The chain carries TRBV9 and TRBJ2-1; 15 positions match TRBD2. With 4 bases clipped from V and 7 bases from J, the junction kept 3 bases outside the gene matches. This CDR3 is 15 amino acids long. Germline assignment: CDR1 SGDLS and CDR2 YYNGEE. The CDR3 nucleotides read TGTGCCAGCAGCTCGGGACTAGCGGGGGGAAATGAGCAGTTCTTC. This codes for CASSSGLAGGNEQFF.

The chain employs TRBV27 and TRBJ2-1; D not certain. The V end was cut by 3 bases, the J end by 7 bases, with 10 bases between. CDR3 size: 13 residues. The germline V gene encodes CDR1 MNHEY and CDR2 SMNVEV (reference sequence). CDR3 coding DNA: TGTGCCAGCAGTTTCTACTCCGGGAATGAGCAGTTCTTC. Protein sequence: CASSFYSGNEQFF.

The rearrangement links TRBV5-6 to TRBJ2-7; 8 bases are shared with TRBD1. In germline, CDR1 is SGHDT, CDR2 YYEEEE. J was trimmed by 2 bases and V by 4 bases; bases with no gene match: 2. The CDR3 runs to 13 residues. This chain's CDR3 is CASSGQGPYEQYF. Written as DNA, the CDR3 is TGTGCCAGCAGCGGACAGGGCCCCTACGAGCAGTACTTC.

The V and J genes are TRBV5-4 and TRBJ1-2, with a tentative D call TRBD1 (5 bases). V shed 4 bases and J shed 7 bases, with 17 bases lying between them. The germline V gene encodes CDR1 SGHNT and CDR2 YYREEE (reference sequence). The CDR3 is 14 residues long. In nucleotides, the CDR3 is TGTGCCAGCAGCCGCAGGGAATGGGAAGGTGGCTACACCTTC. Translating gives CASSRREWEGGYTF.

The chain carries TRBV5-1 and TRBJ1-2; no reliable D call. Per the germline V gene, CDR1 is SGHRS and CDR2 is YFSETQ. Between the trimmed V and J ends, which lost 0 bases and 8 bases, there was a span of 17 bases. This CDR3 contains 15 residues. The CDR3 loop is CASSLEAGGYGGYTF. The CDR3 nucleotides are TGCGCCAGCAGCTTGGAGGCAGGTGGTTATGGAGGCTACACCTTC.

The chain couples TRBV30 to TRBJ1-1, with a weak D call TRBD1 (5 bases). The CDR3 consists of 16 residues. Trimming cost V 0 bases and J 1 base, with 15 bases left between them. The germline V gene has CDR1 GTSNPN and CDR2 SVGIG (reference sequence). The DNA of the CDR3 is TGTGCCTGGAGTGTACTCGTGGGGCGGAGGAACACTGAAGCTTTCTTT. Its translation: CAWSVLVGRRNTEAFF.